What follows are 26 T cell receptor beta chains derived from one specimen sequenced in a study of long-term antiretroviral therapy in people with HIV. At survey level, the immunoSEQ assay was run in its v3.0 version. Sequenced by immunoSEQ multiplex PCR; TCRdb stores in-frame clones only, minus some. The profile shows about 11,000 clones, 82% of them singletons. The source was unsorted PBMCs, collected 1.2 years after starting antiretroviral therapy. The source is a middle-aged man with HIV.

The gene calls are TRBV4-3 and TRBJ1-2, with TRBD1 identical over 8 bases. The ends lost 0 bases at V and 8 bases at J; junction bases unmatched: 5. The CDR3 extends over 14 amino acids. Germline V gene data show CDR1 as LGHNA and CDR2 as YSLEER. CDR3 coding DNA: TGCGCCAGCAGCCAAGACAGGGGGCGGCAAGGCTACACCTTC. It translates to CASSQDRGRQGYTF.

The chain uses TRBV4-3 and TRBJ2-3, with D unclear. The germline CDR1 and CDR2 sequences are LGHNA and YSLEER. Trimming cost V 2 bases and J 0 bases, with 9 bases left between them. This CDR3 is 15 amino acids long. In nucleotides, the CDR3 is TGCGCCAGCAGCCAATTCCAGGCTAGCACAGATACGCAGTATTTT. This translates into CASSQFQASTDTQYF.

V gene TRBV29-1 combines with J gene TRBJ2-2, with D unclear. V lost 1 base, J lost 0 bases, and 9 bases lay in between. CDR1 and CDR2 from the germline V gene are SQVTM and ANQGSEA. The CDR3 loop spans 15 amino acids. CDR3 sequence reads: CSVEGEFANTGELFF. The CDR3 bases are TGCAGCGTTGAAGGAGAGTTCGCGAACACCGGGGAGCTGTTTTTT.

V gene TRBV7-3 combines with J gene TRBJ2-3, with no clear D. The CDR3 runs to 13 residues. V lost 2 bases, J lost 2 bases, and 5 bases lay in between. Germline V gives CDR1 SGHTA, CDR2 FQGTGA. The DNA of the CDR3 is TGTGCCAGCAGCTTAGCTGTCACAGATACGCAGTATTTT. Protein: CASSLAVTDTQYF.

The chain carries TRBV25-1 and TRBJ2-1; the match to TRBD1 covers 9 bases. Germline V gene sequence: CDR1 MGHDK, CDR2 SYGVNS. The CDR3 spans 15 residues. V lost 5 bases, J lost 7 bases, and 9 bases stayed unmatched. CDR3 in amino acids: CASSPGTGRFNEQFF. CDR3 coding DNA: TGTGCCAGCAGTCCCGGGACAGGGCGTTTTAATGAGCAGTTCTTC.

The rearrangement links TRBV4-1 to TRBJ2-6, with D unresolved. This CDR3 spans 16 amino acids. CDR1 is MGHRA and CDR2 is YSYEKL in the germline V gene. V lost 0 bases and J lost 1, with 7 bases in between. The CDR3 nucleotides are TGCGCCAGCAGCCAAGAGGATGGGTCTGGGGCCAACGTCCTGACTTTC. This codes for CASSQEDGSGANVLTF.

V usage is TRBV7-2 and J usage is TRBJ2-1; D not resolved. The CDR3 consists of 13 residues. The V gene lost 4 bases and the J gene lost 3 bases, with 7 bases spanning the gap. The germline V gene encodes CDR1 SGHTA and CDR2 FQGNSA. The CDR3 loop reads CASSSNDYNEQFF. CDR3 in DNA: TGTGCCAGCAGCTCAAACGACTACAATGAGCAGTTCTTC.

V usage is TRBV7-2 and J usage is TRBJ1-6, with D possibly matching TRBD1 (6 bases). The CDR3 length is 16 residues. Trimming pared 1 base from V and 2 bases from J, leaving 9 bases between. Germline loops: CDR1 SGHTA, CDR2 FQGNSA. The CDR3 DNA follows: TGTGCCAGCAGCTTAGGCAGGGGCACCTATAATTCACCCCTCCACTTT. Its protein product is CASSLGRGTYNSPLHF.

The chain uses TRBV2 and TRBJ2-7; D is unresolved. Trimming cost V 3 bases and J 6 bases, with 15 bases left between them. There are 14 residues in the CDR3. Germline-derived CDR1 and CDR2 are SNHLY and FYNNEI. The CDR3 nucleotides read TGTGCCAGCAGTGACAGGATCAGTCCTACCGAGCAGTACTTC. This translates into CASSDRISPTEQYF.

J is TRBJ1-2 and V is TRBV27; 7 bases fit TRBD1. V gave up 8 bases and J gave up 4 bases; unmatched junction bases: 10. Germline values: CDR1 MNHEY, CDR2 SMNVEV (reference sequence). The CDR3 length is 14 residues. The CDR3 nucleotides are TGTGCCAGCGGACTGGGGACAGACCTCTATGGCTACACCTTC. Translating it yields CASGLGTDLYGYTF.

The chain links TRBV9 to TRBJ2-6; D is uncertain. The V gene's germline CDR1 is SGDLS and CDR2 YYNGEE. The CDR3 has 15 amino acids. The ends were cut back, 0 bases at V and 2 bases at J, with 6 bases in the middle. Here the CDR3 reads CASSVEGAGANVLTF. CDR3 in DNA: TGTGCCAGCAGCGTAGAGGGCGCTGGGGCCAACGTCCTGACTTTC.

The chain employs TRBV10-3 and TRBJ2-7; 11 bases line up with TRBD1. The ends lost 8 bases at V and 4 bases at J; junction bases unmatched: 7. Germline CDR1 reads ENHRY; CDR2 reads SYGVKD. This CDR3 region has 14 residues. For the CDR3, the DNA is TGTGCCATCGGGTTAGGACAGGGGGCGTACGAGCAGTACTTC. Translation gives CAIGLGQGAYEQYF.

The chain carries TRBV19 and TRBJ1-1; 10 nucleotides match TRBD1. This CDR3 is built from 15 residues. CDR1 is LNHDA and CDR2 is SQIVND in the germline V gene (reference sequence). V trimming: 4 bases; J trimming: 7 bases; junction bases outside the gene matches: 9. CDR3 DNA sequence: TGTGCCAGTAGTACATTCCTCGGGACAGGGGATGAAGCTTTCTTT. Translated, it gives CASSTFLGTGDEAFF.

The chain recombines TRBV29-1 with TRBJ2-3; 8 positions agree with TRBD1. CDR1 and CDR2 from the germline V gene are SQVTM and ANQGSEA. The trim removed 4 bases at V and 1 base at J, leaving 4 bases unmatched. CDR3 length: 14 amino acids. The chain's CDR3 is CSVVDRAGTDTQYF. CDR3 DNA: TGCAGCGTTGTGGACAGGGCAGGCACAGATACGCAGTATTTT.

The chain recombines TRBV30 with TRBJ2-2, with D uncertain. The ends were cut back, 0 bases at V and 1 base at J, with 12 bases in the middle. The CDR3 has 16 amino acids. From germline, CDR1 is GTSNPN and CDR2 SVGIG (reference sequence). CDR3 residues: CAWSVPGLGNTGELFF. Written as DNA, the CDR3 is TGTGCCTGGAGTGTACCGGGTTTAGGGAACACCGGGGAGCTGTTTTTT.

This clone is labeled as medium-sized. CDR3 sequence reads: CASSQGSGLGNEQFF. Written as DNA, the CDR3 is TGCGCCAGCAGCCAAGGGTCCGGGTTGGGCAATGAGCAGTTCTTC. The chain recombines TRBV4-3 with TRBJ2-1; no definite D call. Deletions cut 1 base from V and 6 bases from J, with 13 bases between. The CDR3 has 15 residues. Germline-derived CDR1 and CDR2 are LGHNA and YSLEER.

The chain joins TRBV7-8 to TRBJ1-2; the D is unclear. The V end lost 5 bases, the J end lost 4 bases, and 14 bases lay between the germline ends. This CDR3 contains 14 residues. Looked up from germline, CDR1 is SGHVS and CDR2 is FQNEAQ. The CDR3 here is CASSATPTGYGYTF. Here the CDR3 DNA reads TGTGCCAGCAGCGCCACTCCGACGGGCTATGGCTACACCTTC.

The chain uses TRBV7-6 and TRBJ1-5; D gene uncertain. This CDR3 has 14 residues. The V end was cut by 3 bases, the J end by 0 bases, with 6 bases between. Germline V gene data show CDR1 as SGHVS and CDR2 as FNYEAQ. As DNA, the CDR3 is TGTGCCAGCAGCTTGGAGAGTAGCAATCAGCCCCAGCATTTT. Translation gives CASSLESSNQPQHF. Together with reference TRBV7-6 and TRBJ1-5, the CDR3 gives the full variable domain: GAGVSQSPRYKVTKRGQDVALRCDPISGHVSLYWYRQALGQGPEFLTYFNYEAQQDKSGLPNDRFSAERPEGSISTLTIQRTEQRDSAMYRCASSLESSNQPQHFGDGTRLSIL.

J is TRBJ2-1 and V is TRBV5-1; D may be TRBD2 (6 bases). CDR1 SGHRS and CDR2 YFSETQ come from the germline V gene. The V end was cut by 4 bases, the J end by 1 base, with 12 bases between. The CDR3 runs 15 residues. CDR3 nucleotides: TGCGCCAGCAGCCGTCGGGACTCTTCCTACAATGAGCAGTTCTTC. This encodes CASSRRDSSYNEQFF.

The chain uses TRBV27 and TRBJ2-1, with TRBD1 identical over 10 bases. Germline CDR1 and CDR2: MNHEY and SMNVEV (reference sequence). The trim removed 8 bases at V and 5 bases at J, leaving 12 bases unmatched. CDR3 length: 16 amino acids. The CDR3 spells CASLAPGQGLNNEQFF. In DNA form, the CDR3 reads TGTGCCAGCCTCGCCCCGGGACAGGGGTTGAACAATGAGCAGTTCTTC.

The CDR3 sequence: CASSYSSGGAEEQYF. The CDR3 DNA sequence: TGTGCCAGCAGTTACTCGAGCGGGGGGGCGGAGGAGCAGTACTTC. The chain combines TRBV6-5 with TRBJ2-7, with 10 nucleotides matching TRBD2. The junction had 6 bases not matched to a gene; V was cut back by 0 bases and J by 7 bases. The CDR3 runs to 15 residues. Germline V CDR1 and CDR2: MNHEY, SVGAGI.

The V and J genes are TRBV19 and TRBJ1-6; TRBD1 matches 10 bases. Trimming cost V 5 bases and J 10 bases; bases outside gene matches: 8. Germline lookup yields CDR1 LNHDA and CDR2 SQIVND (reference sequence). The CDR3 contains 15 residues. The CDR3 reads CASSESGQGTSPLHF. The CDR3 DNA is TGTGCCAGTAGTGAATCGGGACAGGGGACCTCACCCCTCCACTTT. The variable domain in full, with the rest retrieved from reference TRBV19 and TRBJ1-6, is DGGITQSPKYLFRKEGQNVTLSCEQNLNHDAMYWYRQDPGQGLRLIYYSQIVNDFQKGDIAEGYSVSREKKESFPLTVTSAQKNPTAFYLCASSESGQGTSPLHFGNGTRLTVT.

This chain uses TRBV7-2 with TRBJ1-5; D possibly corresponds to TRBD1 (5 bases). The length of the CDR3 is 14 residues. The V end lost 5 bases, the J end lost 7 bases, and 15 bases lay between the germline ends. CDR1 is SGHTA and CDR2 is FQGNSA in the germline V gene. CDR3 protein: CASSPTSREQPQHF. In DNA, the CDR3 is TGTGCCAGCAGCCCCACCAGCAGGGAGCAGCCCCAGCATTTT.

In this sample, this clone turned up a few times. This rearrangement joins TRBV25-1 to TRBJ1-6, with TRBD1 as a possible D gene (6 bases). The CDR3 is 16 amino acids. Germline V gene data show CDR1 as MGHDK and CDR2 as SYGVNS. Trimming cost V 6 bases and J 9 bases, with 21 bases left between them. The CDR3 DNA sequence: TGTGCCAGCAGCCAAACAGGGCCCGTTTTCTTTTCACCCCTCCACTTT. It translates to CASSQTGPVFFSPLHF.

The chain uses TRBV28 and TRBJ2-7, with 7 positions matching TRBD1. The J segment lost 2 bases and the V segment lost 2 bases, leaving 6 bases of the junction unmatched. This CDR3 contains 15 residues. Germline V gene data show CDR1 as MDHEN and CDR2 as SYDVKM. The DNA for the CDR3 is TGTGCCAGCAGTTTACCAGGGGGTGCAACCTACGAGCAGTACTTC. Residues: CASSLPGGATYEQYF.

The CDR3 spells CASSLNFYEQYF. The CDR3 DNA reads as TGCGCCAGCAGCTTAAATTTCTACGAGCAGTACTTC. This sequence joins TRBV5-1 and TRBJ2-7; D remains ambiguous. Germline CDR1 reads SGHRS; CDR2 reads YFSETQ. The CDR3 has 12 residues. V gave up 2 bases and J gave up 3 bases, with 6 bases separating them.